This TCR beta chain was sequenced in a study of blood T cells in healthy people across ages. J was trimmed by 3 bases and V by 2 bases; bases with no gene match: 7. The CDR3 is made up of 16 amino acids. Germline V CDR1 and CDR2: MNHNS, SASEGT. It was with a sample-barcoded 5' primer and a J-beta primer mix that a second PCR of roughly 7 to 12 cycles was run. Researchers report that each sample yielded at least 2.5 million CDR3-containing paired-end reads. TCRdb used MiXCR to reprocess the 5' RACE reads, holding one entry per CDR3 protein. The data hold some 1.4 million distinct CDR3 sequences, with approximately 38% observed a single time. Per sample, at least 5.5 micrograms of total RNA were extracted.

The receptor was derived from a woman under 30 in good health. The V call is TRBV6-1, the J call TRBJ1-5, with 7 bases fitting TRBD1. What was sequenced was blood. The CDR3 loop is CASSELGQKHNQPQHF. The CDR3 nucleotides read TGTGCCAGCAGTGAACTGGGACAGAAACACAATCAGCCCCAGCATTTT.